The T cell receptor (beta chain) under discussion was sequenced for a study of blood T cell repertoires in COVID-19. Study-level background: Samples came from the United States, Italy and Spain, spanning acute and convalescent COVID-19. From T cells, B-cell-depleted T cells, or PBMCs came the material, which was cDNA or gDNA.

Everyone who took part was about 18 to 90 years old, and they came from roughly 25 US areas. Trimming pared 0 bases from V and 4 bases from J, leaving 8 bases between. Per germline, CDR1 SGHRS and CDR2 YFSETQ. CDR3 length: 15 amino acids. In the study's own analysis: Researchers report that nucleated cell counts were estimated from reference gene primer amplification. This table comes from immunoSEQ multiplex PCR, and its TCRdb copy is limited to in-frame clones, with some not included. V, J and clone size are taken as reported in that table, and D and trimming were inferred from the DNA itself. The sample includes about 220,000 clones, roughly 85% of them seen just once.

The sequence came from a woman aged 50 to 60 who had been exposed to COVID-19. The source material was PBMCs or T cells enriched from blood (not recorded which). The chain is built from TRBV5-1 and TRBJ1-6; D is uncertain. CDR3 loop: CASSLGGVYNSPLHF. The CDR3 bases are TGCGCCAGCAGCTTGGGCGGGGTTTATAATTCACCCCTCCACTTT.